The sequence of this T cell receptor (beta chain) was determined in a study of T cell changes during pregnancy in multiple sclerosis. The V gene end was trimmed by 4 bases and the J gene end by 8 bases; junction bases not matched to a gene: 12. The CDR3 extends over 15 amino acids. CDR1 is SGHRS, CDR2 YFSETQ, per germline. Using immunoSEQ multiplex PCR, the repertoire was profiled, and TCRdb retains in-frame clones only, with some absent. The top ten clones hold about 27% of a sample with some 40,000 clones, about 92% of them seen once. The sequences come from CD8+ T cells from peripheral blood mononuclear cells, collected before pregnancy. This receptor was taken from a female donor with multiple sclerosis, enrolled in a pregnancy study. The V call is TRBV5-1, the J call TRBJ2-4, with 7 positions matching TRBD1. CDR3 amino acids: CASSLTTGVRDIQYF. The DNA for the CDR3 is TGCGCCAGCAGCCTAACTACAGGGGTGAGGGACATTCAGTACTTC.